The rows below give T cell receptor beta chains drawn from one sample of a study of shared T cell receptors in the human thymus. Clones were read by immunoSEQ multiplex PCR, and TCRdb kept only the in-frame ones, dropping some. The profile shows hundreds of thousands of clones, more than 75% of them singletons. The same data also went into a second study, on human thymus T cells.

The sequenced sample consisted of thymocytes. Receptors originate from a boy in the first two years of life with a congenital heart defect. Each CDR3 is given without its conserved first and last residue.

J: TRBJ1-3
V: TRBV14
CDR3: ASSQEPGRGNTIY

J: TRBJ2-7
V: TRBV7-8
CDR3: ASSSGSTPTYEQY

J: TRBJ1-2
V: TRBV29-1
CDR3: SAAPLTRTNYGYT

J: TRBJ2-7
V: TRBV28
CDR3: ASGVAGSYEQY

J: TRBJ1-2
V: TRBV14
CDR3: ASSPGSSNGYT

J: TRBJ1-1
V: TRBV28
CDR3: ASSEQDTEAF

J: TRBJ1-5
V: TRBV5-8
CDR3: ASSLPQTGAYSNQPQH

J: TRBJ2-7
V: TRBV6-5
CDR3: ASSYHSKNYEQY

J: TRBJ2-1
V: TRBV9
CDR3: ASSVGSGSSYNEQF

J: TRBJ2-7
V: TRBV11-2
CDR3: ASSLDWAKRSYEQY

J: TRBJ2-3
V: TRBV5-5
CDR3: ASSFRVWDSRDRDTQY